This T cell receptor beta chain was retrieved from a study of CD8 T cells in ankylosing spondylitis. Findings of the study overall: There was a TCR beta motif, made of several highly homologous variants, that appeared characteristic of ankylosing spondylitis blood. Relatively scarce in peripheral blood, disease-linked clones were CD8+. Significant enrichment of disease-linked clones was reportedly seen in matched ankylosing spondylitis synovial fluid.

For this clonotype: Its matching antigen is unknown.

The CDR3 spans 13 residues. Trimming removed 3 bases at V and 7 bases at J, with 10 bases between. With molecular barcodes, quantitative 5'-RACE was used to make the TCR beta libraries. A single record per CDR3 protein comes from TCRdb applying MiXCR to the 5' RACE reads. The top ten clones hold around 0.64% of a sample with approximately 250,000 distinct CDR3 sequences, about 24% of them seen once. The TCR was taken from a male donor with ankylosing spondylitis or in good health (not recorded which). This rearrangement joins TRBV12-3 or TRBV12-4 to TRBJ2-1; unclear D gene. Sample: blood, either unsorted or a sorted T cell fraction (not recorded which). CDR3 in amino acids: CASSFSSKNEQFF. CDR3 coding DNA: TGTGCCAGCAGTTTTAGTAGCAAAAATGAGCAGTTCTTC.